This TCR beta chain was captured in a study of CD8+ T cells in alopecia areata. Study-wide points: Scalp and blood retained many expanded lesional clones during tofacitinib.

Extraction and reverse transcription of RNA yielded cDNA as the sequencing template. The assay was immunoSEQ multiplex PCR, and TCRdb's table has in-frame clones only and misses some. The repertoire includes 110,000 to 150,000 clones, roughly 54% of them detected once, and 15% sits in the top ten. For this clone: Its specificity is unknown. Compared with germline, one end of the junction differs, possibly owing to a read error.

Described treatment: oral pan-JAK inhibitor, 5-10 mg twice daily. Germline V gives CDR1 SGHDT, CDR2 YYEEEE. The CDR3 runs to 14 residues. Sample: CD8+ T cells sorted from blood, taken at week 4, from a patient treated with tofacitinib. V and J are TRBV5-6 and TRBJ1-5, with D unresolved. The TCR originated in a human donor with alopecia areata. CDR3 residues: CAGSPWKVQQPQHF. CDR3 coding DNA: TGTGCCGGCAGCCCGTGGAAGGTACAGCAGCCCCAGCATTTT.